What follows are 22 T cell receptor beta chains derived from one specimen sequenced in a study of identifying expanded T cells in peripheral blood. Generated by immunoSEQ multiplex PCR, the TCRdb table keeps only in-frame clones and is missing some. Among approximately 90,000 clones listed, about 85% were seen once. Material for sequencing was blood. Every receptor here comes from a person between 18 and 75 years old in good health.

The chain links TRBV18 to TRBJ1-2; D gene unclear. Trimming removed 3 bases at V and 6 bases at J, with 14 bases between. CDR3 length equals 14 residues. Germline V gene data show CDR1 as KGHSH and CDR2 as LQKENI. The CDR3 DNA is TGTGCCAGCTCACCTACAACAGCTAGCAATGGCTACACCTTC. Its protein is CASSPTTASNGYTF.

This clone has more than one count but fewer than ten. The gene calls are TRBV10-3 and TRBJ1-2; TRBD1 is a possible D gene (5 bases). The CDR3 loop spans 14 amino acids. The germline gives CDR1 ENHRY, CDR2 SYGVKD. Trimming took 6 bases from V and 1 from J, leaving 12 bases between them. This CDR3 reads CAISSGTGNYGYTF. CDR3 DNA sequence: TGTGCCATCAGCTCCGGGACGGGTAACTATGGCTACACCTTC.

V usage is TRBV4-1 and J usage is TRBJ1-2, with D perhaps matching TRBD1 (5 bases). Germline CDR1 is MGHRA and CDR2 is YSYEKL. This CDR3 has 14 amino acids. V shed 1 base and J shed 1 base, with 7 bases lying between them. CDR3 amino acids: CASSQGDSNYGYTF. The CDR3 DNA reads as TGCGCCAGCAGCCAAGGTGACAGTAACTATGGCTACACCTTC.

The chain couples TRBV5-1 to TRBJ2-3; D possibly corresponds to TRBD1 (7 bases). The CDR3 runs to 15 residues. The V end lost 5 bases, the J end lost 0 bases, and 13 bases lay between the germline ends. Germline V gene lookup returns CDR1 SGHRS and CDR2 YFSETQ. The CDR3 DNA is TGCGCCAGCAGTCGTCAGGGGGGTAGCACAGATACGCAGTATTTT. Translated: CASSRQGGSTDTQYF.

The rearrangement joins TRBV7-9 to TRBJ2-5; D may be TRBD1 (5 bases). Germline V gene data show CDR1 as SEHNR and CDR2 as FQNEAQ (reference sequence). Trimming stripped 3 bases from V and 1 base from J, with 15 bases between. The CDR3 sequence is 16 residues long. The CDR3 DNA reads TGTGCCAGCAGCTTTTACAAGGGGAATTTCCAAGAGACCCAGTACTTC. Translation: CASSFYKGNFQETQYF.

This chain connects TRBV7-2 to TRBJ2-7; D gene uncertain. Germline V gene sequence: CDR1 SGHTA, CDR2 FQGNSA. V dropped 4 bases and J dropped 6 bases, with 25 bases sitting between them. The CDR3 spans 17 residues. DNA for the CDR3: TGTGCCAGCAGCTCCCGCCCCGGCTGGCAACGCGGTGGCGAGCAGTACTTC. Amino acid sequence: CASSSRPGWQRGGEQYF.

This clone has more than one count but fewer than ten. Other DNA sequences within the sample encode an identical CDR3. V is TRBV5-4 and J is TRBJ2-7; a weak D match, TRBD1 (6 bases). Germline CDR1 is SGHNT and CDR2 is YYREEE (reference sequence). Trimming took 5 bases from V and 3 from J, leaving 9 bases between them. CDR3 size: 12 residues. The CDR3 here is CASREDSYEQYF. CDR3 bases: TGTGCCAGCAGAGAGGACAGCTACGAGCAGTACTTC.

This chain connects TRBV25-1 to TRBJ2-1; 7 bases agree with TRBD2. Trimming at V came to 6 bases and at J to 14 bases, leaving 16 bases not matched to a gene. Germline assignment: CDR1 MGHDK and CDR2 SYGVNS. The CDR3 consists of 14 residues. The DNA for the CDR3 is TGTGCCAGCAGCGAGGGGCGGGGGATGCGTCAGGAGTTCTTC. Its protein product is CASSEGRGMRQEFF. The variable domain in full, with the rest retrieved from reference TRBV25-1 and TRBJ2-1, is EADIYQTPRYLVIGTGKKITLECSQTMGHDKMYWYQQDPGMELHLIHYSYGVNSTEKGDLSSESTVSRIRTEHFPLTLESARPSHTSQYLCASSEGRGMRQEFFGPGTRLTVL.

This clone has more than one count but fewer than ten. This chain uses TRBV6-6 with TRBJ1-5; D is unresolved. This CDR3 has 15 amino acids. Germline-derived CDR1 and CDR2 are MNHNY and SVGAGI (reference sequence). V lost 6 bases, J lost 4 bases, and 16 bases lay in between. In DNA, the CDR3 is TGTGCCAGCAGGGGAATCCGGGAGCCTAATCAGCCCCAGCATTTT. Residues: CASRGIREPNQPQHF.

The count of this clone is one. The chain uses TRBV7-2 and TRBJ2-1; D is unresolved. The length of the CDR3 is 13 residues. The V gene's germline CDR1 is SGHTA and CDR2 FQGNSA. V was pared by 2 bases and J by 5 bases, with 7 bases between. Written as DNA, the CDR3 is TGTGCCAGCAGCTTACAGGTGGACAATGAGCAGTTCTTC. Its translation is CASSLQVDNEQFF.

A few counts support this clone. The V call is TRBV4-1, the J call TRBJ1-1; D gene uncertain. This CDR3 has 15 amino acids. CDR1 and CDR2 (germline): MGHRA, YSYEKL. V was pared by 0 bases and J by 1 base, with 9 bases between. The CDR3 DNA is TGCGCCAGCAGCCAAGATAGGGAGAGGAACACTGAAGCTTTCTTT. Translated, it gives CASSQDRERNTEAFF.

The chain employs TRBV23-1 and TRBJ1-5; D gene unclear. TRBV23-1 is known as an ORF, though its function is uncertain. V was trimmed by 6 bases and J by 3 bases, leaving 18 bases between them. The CDR3 is 16 amino acids. CDR3 sequence (DNA): TGCGCCAGCAGCCAAGGACGGGTTATAGCCAATCAGCCCCAGCATTTT. Its protein is CASSQGRVIANQPQHF.

The gene calls are TRBV6-5 and TRBJ2-5, with D tentatively TRBD1 (6 bases). The DNA end is a closer match to TRBJ2-7, so the J assignment may be wrong. The CDR3 runs 13 residues. Germline-derived CDR1 and CDR2 are MNHEY and SVGAGI. The CDR3 nucleotides are TGTGCCAGCAGTTTTTCAGGGGCTGGCGAGCAGTACTTC. It is translated as CASSFSGAGEQYF.

J is TRBJ1-1 and V is TRBV27; TRBD1 might be the D (6 bases). This CDR3 comprises 16 residues. V was pared by 1 base and J by 2 bases, with 14 bases between. Per the germline V gene, CDR1 is MNHEY and CDR2 is SMNVEV (reference sequence). The DNA of the CDR3 is TGTGCCAGCAGTTTATTTTCCCGGGGGCGAAACACTGAAGCTTTCTTT. It is translated as CASSLFSRGRNTEAFF.

The chain employs TRBV9 and TRBJ1-6; TRBD1 aligns across 8 bases. Germline V gene lookup returns CDR1 SGDLS and CDR2 YYNGEE. V was pared by 0 bases and J by 9 bases, with 5 bases of the junction left unmatched. The CDR3 sequence is 15 residues long. CDR3 bases: TGTGCCAGCAGCGTAGGAGGACAGGGTTTTTCACCCCTCCACTTT. It codes for CASSVGGQGFSPLHF.

V is TRBV7-8 and J is TRBJ2-5; D is perhaps TRBD1 (6 bases). Germline CDR1 SGHVS, CDR2 FQNEAQ. This CDR3 has 13 residues. V was trimmed by 6 bases and J by 6 bases, leaving 14 bases between them. The CDR3 DNA reads as TGTGCCAGCAGACCGACAGGTCCACAGACCCAGTACTTC. It yields the protein CASRPTGPQTQYF.

The V gene is TRBV18, the J gene TRBJ2-3; D is tentatively TRBD1 or TRBD2 (5 bases each). The V gene lost 6 bases and the J gene lost 0 bases, with 13 bases spanning the gap. This CDR3 is 15 amino acids long. Germline V CDR1 and CDR2: KGHSH, LQKENI. The CDR3 reads CASSRNRGSTDTQYF. CDR3 in DNA: TGTGCCAGCTCTCGTAATCGGGGCAGCACAGATACGCAGTATTTT.

The chain uses TRBV15 and TRBJ1-2; possible D gene TRBD1, 5 bases. The V end lost 0 bases, the J end lost 6 bases, and 14 bases lay between the germline ends. Germline V gene data show CDR1 as LNHNV and CDR2 as YYDKDF (reference sequence). The CDR3 spans 15 residues. The chain's CDR3 is CATSRDPRQGHGYTF. The CDR3 nucleotides read TGTGCCACCAGCAGAGACCCTCGGCAGGGACATGGCTACACCTTC. Looking up the rest from reference TRBV15 and TRBJ1-2 gives the full variable domain: DAMVIQNPRYQVTQFGKPVTLSCSQTLNHNVMYWYQQKSSQAPKLLFHYYDKDFNNEADTPDNFQSRRPNTSFCFLDIRSPGLGDTAMYLCATSRDPRQGHGYTFGSGTRLTVV.

This clone was seen just once. Germline is not matched at one junction end, which may reflect a read error. V usage is TRBV7-9 and J usage is TRBJ2-5, with 8 bases aligning to TRBD1. This CDR3 has 14 residues. CDR1 is SEHNR, CDR2 FQNEAQ, per germline (reference sequence). The CDR3 sequence: CANSQQGVRETQYF. The CDR3 DNA is TGTGCCAACAGCCAACAGGGGGTGAGAGAGACCCAGTACTTC. Looking up the rest from reference TRBV7-9 and TRBJ2-5 gives the full variable domain: DTGVSQNPRHKITKRGQNVTFRCDPISEHNRLYWYRQTLGQGPEFLTYFQNEAQLEKSRLLSDRFSAERPKGSFSTLEIQRTEQGDSAMYLCANSQQGVRETQYFGPGTRLLVL.

This clone was seen a handful of times. This sequence joins TRBV6-5 and TRBJ1-5; D remains ambiguous. The V end was cut by 0 bases, the J end by 3 bases, with 3 bases between. The CDR3 contains 13 residues. Germline V gene data show CDR1 as MNHEY and CDR2 as SVGAGI. The CDR3 loop reads CASSYSFNQPQHF. The CDR3 DNA sequence: TGTGCCAGCAGTTACTCCTTCAATCAGCCCCAGCATTTT.

This clone was counted a few times. The gene calls are TRBV6-1 and TRBJ1-1; 7 bases are a match to TRBD1. The junction had 6 bases not matched to a gene; V was cut back by 7 bases and J by 4 bases. The length of the CDR3 is 13 residues. Germline V lookup: CDR1 MNHNS, CDR2 SASEGT. The CDR3 loop is CASNKQGSTEAFF. In DNA form, the CDR3 reads TGTGCCAGCAACAAACAGGGGAGCACTGAAGCTTTCTTT.

J is TRBJ1-4 and V is TRBV18; D ambiguous. Per germline, CDR1 KGHSH and CDR2 LQKENI. The CDR3 has 13 amino acids. The V and J ends lost 3 bases and 6 bases respectively, with 8 bases between them. The CDR3, as DNA: TGTGCCAGCTCACCGACGGAGCATGAAAAACTGTTTTTT. Amino acid sequence: CASSPTEHEKLFF.